This T cell receptor beta chain derives from a study of T cells after yellow fever vaccination. Across the whole study: Those fractions that held only low numbers of cells were prepared using the SMART-Seq v4 Ultra Low Input RNA kit.

There are many counts of this clonotype. TCRdb reprocessed the 5' RACE reads with MiXCR, giving one entry per CDR3 protein. The sample has about 150,000 distinct CDR3 sequences, 5% to 7.5% seen once. The sequence derives from a man aged 30 to 45 who received the YFV17D yellow fever vaccine. The sample was CD4+ T cells sorted from PBMCs, taken 10 days after the yellow fever booster vaccination.

The CDR3 loop reads CASSLRDSSYEQYF. The CDR3 DNA reads TGTGCCAGCAGCCTAAGGGACAGCTCCTACGAGCAGTACTTC. The J gene is TRBJ2-7, the V gene TRBV7-8, with TRBD1 matching over 7 bases. Germline values: CDR1 SGHVS, CDR2 FQNEAQ. This CDR3 contains 14 residues. The J segment lost 0 bases and the V segment lost 5 bases, leaving 4 bases of the junction unmatched.